This T cell receptor beta chain is from a study of blood T cell repertoires in COVID-19. Background on the study: From the United States, Italy and Spain came samples of acute and convalescent COVID-19. Nucleic acid was either cDNA or gDNA, and it came from T cells, B-cell-depleted T cells, or PBMCs.

Generated by immunoSEQ multiplex PCR, the TCRdb table keeps only in-frame clones and is missing some. The sample holds hundreds of thousands of clones, more than 80% seen once. The CDR3 contains 13 residues. Germline V CDR1 and CDR2: LGHDT, YNNKEL (reference sequence). Trimming left V 7 bases short and J 0 bases short, with 7 bases between. V is TRBV3-1 (or the pseudogene TRBV3-2) and J is TRBJ1-3, with D unclear. Sequenced: peripheral blood. This TCR was recovered from a man aged 35 to 55 with acute or convalescent COVID-19. The CDR3 here is CASMQVSGNTIYF. CDR3 DNA: TGTGCCAGCATGCAGGTCTCTGGAAACACCATATATTTT.